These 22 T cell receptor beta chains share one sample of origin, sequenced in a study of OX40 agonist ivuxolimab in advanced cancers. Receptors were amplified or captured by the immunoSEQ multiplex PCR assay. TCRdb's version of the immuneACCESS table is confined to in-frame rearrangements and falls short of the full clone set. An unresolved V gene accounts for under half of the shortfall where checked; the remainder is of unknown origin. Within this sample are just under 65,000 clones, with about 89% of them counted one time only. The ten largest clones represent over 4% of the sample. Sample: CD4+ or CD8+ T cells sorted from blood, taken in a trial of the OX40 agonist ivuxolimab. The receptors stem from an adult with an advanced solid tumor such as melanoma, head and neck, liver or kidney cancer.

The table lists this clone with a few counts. DNA for the CDR3: TGTGCCAGCAGCTACCGGGACAGGGACTACGAGCAGTACTTC. This sequence encodes CASSYRDRDYEQYF. The gene calls are TRBV5-5 and TRBJ2-7; 9 bases map to TRBD1. Germline CDR1 is SGHKS and CDR2 is YYEKEE (reference sequence). This CDR3 region has 14 residues. Germline trimming cut 3 bases from V and 3 bases from J; bases unmatched to any gene: 4.

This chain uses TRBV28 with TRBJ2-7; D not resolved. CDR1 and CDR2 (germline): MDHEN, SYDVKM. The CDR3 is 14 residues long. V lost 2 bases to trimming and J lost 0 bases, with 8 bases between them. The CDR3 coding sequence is TGTGCCAGCAGTTTAGGCAGGAGCTCCTACGAGCAGTACTTC. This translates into CASSLGRSSYEQYF.

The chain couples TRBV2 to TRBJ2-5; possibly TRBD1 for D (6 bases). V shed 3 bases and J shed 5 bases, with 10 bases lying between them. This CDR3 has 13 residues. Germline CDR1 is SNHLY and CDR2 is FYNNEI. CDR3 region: CASSDRGTETQYF. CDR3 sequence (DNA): TGTGCCAGCAGTGACAGGGGAACGGAGACCCAGTACTTC.

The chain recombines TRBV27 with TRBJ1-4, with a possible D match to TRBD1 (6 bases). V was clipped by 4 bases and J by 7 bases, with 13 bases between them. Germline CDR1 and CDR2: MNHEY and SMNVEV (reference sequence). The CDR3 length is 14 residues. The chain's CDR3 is CASSSQGTPEKLFF. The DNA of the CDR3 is TGTGCCAGCAGTTCACAGGGCACCCCTGAAAAACTGTTTTTT.

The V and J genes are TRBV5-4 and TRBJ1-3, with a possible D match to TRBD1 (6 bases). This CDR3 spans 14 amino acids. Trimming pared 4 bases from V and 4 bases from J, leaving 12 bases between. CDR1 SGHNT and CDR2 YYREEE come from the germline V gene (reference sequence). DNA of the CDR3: TGTGCCAGCAGCCTACAGGGCGGGGGAAACACCATATATTTT. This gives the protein CASSLQGGGNTIYF.

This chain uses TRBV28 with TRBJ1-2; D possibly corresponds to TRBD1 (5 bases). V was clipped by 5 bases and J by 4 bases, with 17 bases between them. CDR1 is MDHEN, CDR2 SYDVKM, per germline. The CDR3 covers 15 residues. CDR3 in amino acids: CASSDLDSSSYGYTF. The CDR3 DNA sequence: TGTGCCAGCAGTGACCTTGACAGTTCTAGCTATGGCTACACCTTC.

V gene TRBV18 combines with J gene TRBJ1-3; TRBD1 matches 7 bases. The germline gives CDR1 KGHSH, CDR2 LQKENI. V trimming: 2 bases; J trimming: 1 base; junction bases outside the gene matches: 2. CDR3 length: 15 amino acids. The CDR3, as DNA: TGTGCCAGCTCACCAATGACAGGGTCTGGAAACACCATATATTTT. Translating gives CASSPMTGSGNTIYF.

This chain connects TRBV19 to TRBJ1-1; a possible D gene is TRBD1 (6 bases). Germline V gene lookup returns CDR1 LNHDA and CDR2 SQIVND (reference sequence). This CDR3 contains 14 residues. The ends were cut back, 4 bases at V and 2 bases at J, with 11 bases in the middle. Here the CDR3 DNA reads TGTGCCAGTAGTAGCGGACAGACAAACACTGAAGCTTTCTTT. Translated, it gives CASSSGQTNTEAFF.

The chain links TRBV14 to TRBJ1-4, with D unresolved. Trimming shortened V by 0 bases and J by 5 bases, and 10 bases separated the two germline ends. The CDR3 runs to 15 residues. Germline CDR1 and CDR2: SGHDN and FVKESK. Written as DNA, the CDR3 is TGTGCCAGCAGCCAAGATAGAGCGAGAAATGAAAAACTGTTTTTT. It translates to CASSQDRARNEKLFF.

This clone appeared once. CDR3 sequence reads: CASSRRQGAGTGELFF. CDR3 sequence (DNA): TGTGCCAGCAGCCGGAGACAGGGGGCAGGGACCGGGGAGCTGTTTTTT. The chain joins TRBV7-3 to TRBJ2-2; TRBD1 agrees at 10 bases. Trimming cost V 5 bases and J 5 bases; bases outside gene matches: 8. The CDR3 spans 16 residues. Germline V gene data show CDR1 as SGHTA and CDR2 as FQGTGA.

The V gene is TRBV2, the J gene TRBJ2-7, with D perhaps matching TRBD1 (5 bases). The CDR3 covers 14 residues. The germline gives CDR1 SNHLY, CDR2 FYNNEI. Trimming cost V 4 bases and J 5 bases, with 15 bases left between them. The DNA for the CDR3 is TGTGCCAGCAGTGGGGGATTCAGGGTCCACGAGCAGTACTTC. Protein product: CASSGGFRVHEQYF.

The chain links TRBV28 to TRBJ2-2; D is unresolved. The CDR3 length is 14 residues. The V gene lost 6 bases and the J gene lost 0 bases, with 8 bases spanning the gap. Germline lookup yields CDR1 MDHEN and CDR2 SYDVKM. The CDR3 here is CASRTVSNTGELFF. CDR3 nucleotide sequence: TGTGCCAGCAGGACTGTGTCGAACACCGGGGAGCTGTTTTTT.

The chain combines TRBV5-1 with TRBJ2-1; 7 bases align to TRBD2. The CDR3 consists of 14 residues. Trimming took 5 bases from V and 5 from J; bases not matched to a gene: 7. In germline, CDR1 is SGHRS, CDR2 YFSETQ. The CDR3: CASRGGSNDNEQFF. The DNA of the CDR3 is TGCGCCAGCAGGGGCGGGAGTAACGACAATGAGCAGTTCTTC.

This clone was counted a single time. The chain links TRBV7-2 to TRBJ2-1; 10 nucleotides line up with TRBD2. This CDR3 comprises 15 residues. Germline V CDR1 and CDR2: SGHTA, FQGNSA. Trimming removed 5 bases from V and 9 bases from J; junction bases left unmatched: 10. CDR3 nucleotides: TGTGCCAGCAGCCCCCTCCTAGCGGGAGTGGGTGAGCAGTTCTTC. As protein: CASSPLLAGVGEQFF.

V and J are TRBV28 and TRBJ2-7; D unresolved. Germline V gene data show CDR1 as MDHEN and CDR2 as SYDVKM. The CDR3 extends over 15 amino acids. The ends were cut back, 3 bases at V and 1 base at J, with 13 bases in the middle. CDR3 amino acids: CASSFRPTGSYEQYF. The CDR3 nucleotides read TGTGCCAGCAGTTTCCGACCGACTGGATCCTACGAGCAGTACTTC.

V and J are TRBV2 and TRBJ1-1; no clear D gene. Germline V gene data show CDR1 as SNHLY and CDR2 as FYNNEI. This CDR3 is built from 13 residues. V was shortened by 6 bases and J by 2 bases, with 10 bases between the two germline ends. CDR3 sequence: CASRGERNTEAFF. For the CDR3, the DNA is TGTGCCAGCAGGGGTGAGAGAAACACTGAAGCTTTCTTT.

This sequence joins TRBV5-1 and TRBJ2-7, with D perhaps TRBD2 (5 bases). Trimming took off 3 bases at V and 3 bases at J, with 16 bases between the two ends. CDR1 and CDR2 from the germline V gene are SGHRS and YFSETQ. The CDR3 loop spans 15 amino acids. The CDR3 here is CASSSSFGNHYEQYF. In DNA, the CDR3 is TGCGCCAGCAGCTCCTCTTTCGGGAACCACTACGAGCAGTACTTC.

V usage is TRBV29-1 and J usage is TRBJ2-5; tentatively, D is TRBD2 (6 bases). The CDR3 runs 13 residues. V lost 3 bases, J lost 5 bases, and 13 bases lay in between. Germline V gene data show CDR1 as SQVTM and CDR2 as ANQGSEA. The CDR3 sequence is CSVDLLAGETQYF. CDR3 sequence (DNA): TGCAGCGTTGACCTACTAGCAGGGGAGACCCAGTACTTC.

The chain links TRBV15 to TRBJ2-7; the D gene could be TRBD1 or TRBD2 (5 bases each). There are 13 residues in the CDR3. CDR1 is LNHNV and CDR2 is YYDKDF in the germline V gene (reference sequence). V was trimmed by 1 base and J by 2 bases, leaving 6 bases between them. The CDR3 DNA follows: TGTGCCACCAGCAGAGGGGGGACCTACGAGCAGTACTTC. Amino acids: CATSRGGTYEQYF.

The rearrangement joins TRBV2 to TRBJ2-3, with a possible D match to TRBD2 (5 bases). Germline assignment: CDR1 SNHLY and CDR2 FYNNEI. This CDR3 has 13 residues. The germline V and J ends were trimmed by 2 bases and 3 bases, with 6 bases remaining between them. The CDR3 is CASSEWETDTQYF. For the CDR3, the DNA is TGTGCCAGCAGTGAATGGGAGACAGATACGCAGTATTTT.

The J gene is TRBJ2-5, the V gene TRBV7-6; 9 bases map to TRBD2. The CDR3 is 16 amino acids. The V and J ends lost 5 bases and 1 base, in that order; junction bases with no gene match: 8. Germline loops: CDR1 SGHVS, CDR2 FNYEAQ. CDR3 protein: CASSLVSGRVQETQYF. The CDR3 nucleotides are TGTGCCAGCAGCCTCGTTAGCGGGAGAGTCCAAGAGACCCAGTACTTC.

Here the CDR3 reads CASSFRQGNTGELFF. Here the CDR3 DNA reads TGTGCCAGCAGCTTCCGACAGGGTAACACCGGGGAGCTGTTTTTT. The chain links TRBV11-2 to TRBJ2-2; 7 bases align to TRBD1. The CDR3 consists of 15 residues. Germline V gives CDR1 SGHAT, CDR2 FQNNGV. With 3 bases clipped from V and 2 bases from J, the junction kept 3 bases outside the gene matches.